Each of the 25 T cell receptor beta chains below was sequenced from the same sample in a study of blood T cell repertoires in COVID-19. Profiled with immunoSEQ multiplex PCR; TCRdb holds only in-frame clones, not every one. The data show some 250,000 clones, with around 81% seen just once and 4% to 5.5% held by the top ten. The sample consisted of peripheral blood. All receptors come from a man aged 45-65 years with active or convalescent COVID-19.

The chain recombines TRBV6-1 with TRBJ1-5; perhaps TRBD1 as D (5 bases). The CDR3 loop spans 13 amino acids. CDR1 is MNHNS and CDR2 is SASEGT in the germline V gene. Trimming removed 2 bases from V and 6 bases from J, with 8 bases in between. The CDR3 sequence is CASSEMGGQPQHF. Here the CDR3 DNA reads TGTGCCAGCAGTGAAATGGGGGGTCAGCCCCAGCATTTT.

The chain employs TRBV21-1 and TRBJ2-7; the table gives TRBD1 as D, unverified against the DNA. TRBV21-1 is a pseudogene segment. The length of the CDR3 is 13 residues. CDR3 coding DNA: TGTGCCAGCAGCAAAGCGTCAGGGGCCGAGCAGTACTTC. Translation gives CASSKASGAEQYF.

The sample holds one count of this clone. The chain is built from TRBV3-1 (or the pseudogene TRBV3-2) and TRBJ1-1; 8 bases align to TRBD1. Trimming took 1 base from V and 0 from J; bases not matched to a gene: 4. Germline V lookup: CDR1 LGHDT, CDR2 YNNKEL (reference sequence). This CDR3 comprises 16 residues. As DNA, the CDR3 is TGTGCCAGCAGCCAAGGACAGGGGCTCCTGAACACTGAAGCTTTCTTT. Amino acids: CASSQGQGLLNTEAFF.

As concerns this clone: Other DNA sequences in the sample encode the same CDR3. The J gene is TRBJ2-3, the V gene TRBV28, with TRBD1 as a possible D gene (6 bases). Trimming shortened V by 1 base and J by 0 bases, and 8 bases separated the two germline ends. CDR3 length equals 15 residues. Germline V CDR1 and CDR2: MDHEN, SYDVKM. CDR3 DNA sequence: TGTGCCAGCAGTTTATCAGGGGCTAGCACAGATACGCAGTATTTT. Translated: CASSLSGASTDTQYF.

The CDR3 spells CASSSDRDQPQHF. CDR3 in DNA: TGTGCCAGCAGTTCGGACAGGGACCAGCCCCAGCATTTT. The chain uses TRBV12-3 or TRBV12-4 and TRBJ1-5; 8 bases line up with TRBD1. The CDR3 loop spans 13 amino acids. Trimming took 4 bases from V and 7 from J; bases not matched to a gene: 3.

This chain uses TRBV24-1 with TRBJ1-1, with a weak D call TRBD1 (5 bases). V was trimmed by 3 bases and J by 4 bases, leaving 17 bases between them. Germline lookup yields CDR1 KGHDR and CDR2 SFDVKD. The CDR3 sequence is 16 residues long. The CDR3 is CATSDPSEGTGTEAFF. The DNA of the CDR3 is TGTGCCACCAGTGATCCGTCGGAGGGGACGGGCACTGAAGCTTTCTTT.

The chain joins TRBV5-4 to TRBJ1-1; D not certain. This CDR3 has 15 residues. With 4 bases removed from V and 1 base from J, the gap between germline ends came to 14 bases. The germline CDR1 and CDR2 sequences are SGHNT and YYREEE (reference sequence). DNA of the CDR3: TGTGCCAGCAGCGAGACCCGGGTTCGGAACACTGAAGCTTTCTTT. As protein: CASSETRVRNTEAFF.

CDR3 DNA: TGTGCCAGCAGCTTAGTTCGACGGGACTCAAATGGCTACACCTTC. Protein product: CASSLVRRDSNGYTF. The J gene is TRBJ1-2, the V gene TRBV7-2; a weak D match, TRBD1 (5 bases). From germline, CDR1 is SGHTA and CDR2 FQGNSA. CDR3 size: 15 residues. The V gene lost 1 base and the J gene lost 6 bases, with 15 bases spanning the gap.

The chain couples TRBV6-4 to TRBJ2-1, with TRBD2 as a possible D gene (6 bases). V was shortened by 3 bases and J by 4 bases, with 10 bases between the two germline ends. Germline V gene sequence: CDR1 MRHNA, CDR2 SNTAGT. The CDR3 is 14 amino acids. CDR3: CASSDRDLYNEQFF. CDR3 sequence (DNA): TGTGCCAGCAGTGATAGGGACTTATACAATGAGCAGTTCTTC.

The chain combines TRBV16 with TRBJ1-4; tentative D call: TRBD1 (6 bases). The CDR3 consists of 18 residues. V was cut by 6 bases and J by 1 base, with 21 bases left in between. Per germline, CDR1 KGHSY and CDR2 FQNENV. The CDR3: CASRNSRRGRQTNEKLFF. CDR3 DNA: TGTGCCAGCAGGAATAGTCGCAGGGGCAGGCAAACTAATGAAAAACTGTTTTTT.

DNA for the CDR3: TGTGCCAGTAGTACCAGACAGGTCCAAGAGACCCAGTACTTC. Protein sequence: CASSTRQVQETQYF. The V and J genes are TRBV19 and TRBJ2-5; D may be TRBD1 (6 bases). This CDR3 has 14 amino acids. Trimming took off 4 bases at V and 1 base at J, with 10 bases between the two ends. CDR1 and CDR2 from the germline V gene are LNHDA and SQIVND (reference sequence).

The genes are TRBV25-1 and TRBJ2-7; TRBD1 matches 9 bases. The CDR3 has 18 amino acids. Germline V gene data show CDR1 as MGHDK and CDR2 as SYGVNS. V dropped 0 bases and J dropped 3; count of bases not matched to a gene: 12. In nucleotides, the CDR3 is TGTGCCAGCAGTGAATATACAGGGGGGACAGGGAAAGGCTACGAGCAGTACTTC. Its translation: CASSEYTGGTGKGYEQYF.

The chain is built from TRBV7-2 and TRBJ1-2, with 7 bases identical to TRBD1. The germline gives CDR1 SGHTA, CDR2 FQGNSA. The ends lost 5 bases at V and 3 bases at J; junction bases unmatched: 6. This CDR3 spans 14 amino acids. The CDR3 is CASSLGGGYYGYTF. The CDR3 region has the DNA TGTGCCAGCAGCCTCGGAGGGGGCTACTATGGCTACACCTTC.

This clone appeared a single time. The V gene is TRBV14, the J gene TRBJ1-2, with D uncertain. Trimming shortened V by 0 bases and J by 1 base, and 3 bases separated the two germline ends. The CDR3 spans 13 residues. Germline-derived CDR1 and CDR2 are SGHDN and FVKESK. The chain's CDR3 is CASSQDINYGYTF. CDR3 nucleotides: TGTGCCAGCAGCCAAGACATTAACTATGGCTACACCTTC.

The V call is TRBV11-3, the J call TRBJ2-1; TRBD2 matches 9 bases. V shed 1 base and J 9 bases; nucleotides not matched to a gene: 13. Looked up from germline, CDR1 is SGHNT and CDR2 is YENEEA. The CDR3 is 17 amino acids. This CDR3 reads CASSLVAGGQQFGEQFF. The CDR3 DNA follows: TGTGCCAGCAGCTTAGTGGCGGGGGGGCAACAATTTGGTGAGCAGTTCTTC.

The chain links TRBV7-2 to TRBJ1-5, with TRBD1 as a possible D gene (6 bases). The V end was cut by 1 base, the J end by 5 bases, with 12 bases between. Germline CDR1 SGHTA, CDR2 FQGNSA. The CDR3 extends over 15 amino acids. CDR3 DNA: TGTGCCAGCAGCTTAGGAGACAGGCGGTATCAGCCCCAGCATTTT. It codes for CASSLGDRRYQPQHF.

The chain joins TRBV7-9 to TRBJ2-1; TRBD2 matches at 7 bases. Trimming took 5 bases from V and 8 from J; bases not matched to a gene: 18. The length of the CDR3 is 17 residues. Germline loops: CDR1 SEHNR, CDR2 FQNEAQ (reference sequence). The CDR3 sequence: CASSGEGVGVKRYEQFF. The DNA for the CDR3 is TGTGCCAGCAGCGGGGAGGGTGTTGGGGTCAAGAGGTATGAGCAGTTCTTC.

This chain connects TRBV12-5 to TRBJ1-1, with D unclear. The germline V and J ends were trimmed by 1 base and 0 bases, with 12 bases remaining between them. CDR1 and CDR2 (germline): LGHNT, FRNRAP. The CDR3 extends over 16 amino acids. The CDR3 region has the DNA TGTGCTAGTGGTTTGGCCTCCGGGGTATTGAACACTGAAGCTTTCTTT. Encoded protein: CASGLASGVLNTEAFF. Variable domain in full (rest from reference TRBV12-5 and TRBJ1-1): DARVTQTPRHKVTEMGQEVTMRCQPILGHNTVFWYRQTMMQGLELLAYFRNRAPLDDSGMPKDRFSAEMPDATLATLKIQPSEPRDSAVYFCASGLASGVLNTEAFFGQGTRLTVV.

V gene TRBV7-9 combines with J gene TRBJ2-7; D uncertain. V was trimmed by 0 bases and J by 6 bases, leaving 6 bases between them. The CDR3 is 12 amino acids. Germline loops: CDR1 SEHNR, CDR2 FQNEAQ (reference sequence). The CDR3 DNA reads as TGTGCCAGCAGCTTAGCCAGTGGCGAGCAGTACTTC. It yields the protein CASSLASGEQYF.

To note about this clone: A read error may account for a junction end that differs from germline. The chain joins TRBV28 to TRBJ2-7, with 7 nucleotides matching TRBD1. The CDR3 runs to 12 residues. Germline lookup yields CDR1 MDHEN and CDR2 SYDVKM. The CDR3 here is CASSLPPGQTLF. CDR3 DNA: TGTGCCAGCAGTTTACCTCCGGGACAGACCCTCTTC.

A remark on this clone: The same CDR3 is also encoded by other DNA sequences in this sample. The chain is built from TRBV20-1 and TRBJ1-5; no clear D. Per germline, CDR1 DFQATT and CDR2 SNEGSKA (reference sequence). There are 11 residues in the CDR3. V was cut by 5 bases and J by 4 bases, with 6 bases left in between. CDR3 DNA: TGCAGTGCTGCGGGGAATCAGCCCCAGCATTTT. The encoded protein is CSAAGNQPQHF.

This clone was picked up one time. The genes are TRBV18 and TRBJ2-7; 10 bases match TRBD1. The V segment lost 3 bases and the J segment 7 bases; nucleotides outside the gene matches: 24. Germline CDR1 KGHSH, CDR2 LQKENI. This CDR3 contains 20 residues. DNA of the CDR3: TGTGCCAGCTCACCTCTCGAGGGGACGAGGACAGGGGGAAATAACTGGGAGCAGTACTTC. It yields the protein CASSPLEGTRTGGNNWEQYF.

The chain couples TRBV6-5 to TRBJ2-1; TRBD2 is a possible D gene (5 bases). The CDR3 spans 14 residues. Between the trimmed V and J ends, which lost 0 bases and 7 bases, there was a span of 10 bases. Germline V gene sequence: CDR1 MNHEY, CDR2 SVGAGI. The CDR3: CASSYSNRGNEQFF. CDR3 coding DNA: TGTGCCAGCAGTTACTCGAATCGGGGAAATGAGCAGTTCTTC.

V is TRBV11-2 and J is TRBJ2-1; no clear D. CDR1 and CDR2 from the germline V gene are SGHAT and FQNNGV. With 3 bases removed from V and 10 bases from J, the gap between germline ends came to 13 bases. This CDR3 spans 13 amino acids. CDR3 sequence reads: CASSFGAPYEQFF. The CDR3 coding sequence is TGTGCCAGCAGCTTCGGTGCCCCGTACGAGCAGTTCTTC.

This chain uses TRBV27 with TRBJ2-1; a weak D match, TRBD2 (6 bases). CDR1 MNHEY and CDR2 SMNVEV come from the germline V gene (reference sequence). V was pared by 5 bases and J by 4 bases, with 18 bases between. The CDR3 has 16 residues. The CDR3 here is CASSPFTGVRYNEQFF. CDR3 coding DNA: TGTGCCAGCAGTCCCTTCACGGGAGTAAGGTACAATGAGCAGTTCTTC.